This T cell receptor (beta chain) came from a study of T cell responses to AZD1222 COVID-19 vaccine. General study findings and limits: Increases in Spike-specific TCR breadth and depth were seen after two AZD1222 doses.

V was trimmed by 4 bases and J by 6 bases, leaving 13 bases between them. The CDR3 spans 14 residues. Germline lookup yields CDR1 MNHEY and CDR2 SMNVEV (reference sequence). This table comes from immunoSEQ multiplex PCR, and its TCRdb copy is limited to in-frame clones, with some not included. The repertoire holds about 150,000 clones, with just over 90% as singletons. As to this clone: Its matching antigen is unknown.

The chain uses TRBV27 and TRBJ1-5; no firm D call. This receptor was taken from an adult in good health. This sample comprised peripheral blood, obtained on day 0 of AZD1222 vaccination. The CDR3 bases are TGTGCCAGCAGTTCTTTGACCTCCCCTCAGCCCCAGCATTTT. Translated: CASSSLTSPQPQHF.